These 29 T cell receptor beta chains were sequenced from one sample in a study of OX40 agonist ivuxolimab in advanced cancers. The table came from immunoSEQ multiplex PCR; TCRdb's copy has only in-frame clones and leaves some out. The repertoire holds some 74,000 clones, about 90% seen once, with around 7% in the top ten. This specimen was CD4+ or CD8+ T cells sorted from blood, taken in a trial of the OX40 agonist ivuxolimab. The receptors were gathered from an adult with an advanced solid tumor such as melanoma, head and neck, liver or kidney cancer.

The V gene is TRBV23-1, the J gene TRBJ2-1, with 9 nucleotides matching TRBD2. Being an ORF, TRBV23-1 has a function that is uncertain. The CDR3 has 16 amino acids. V lost 4 bases and J lost 3; bases outside the gene matches: 7. CDR3 in amino acids: CASSRVSGRFYNEQFF. In DNA, the CDR3 is TGCGCCAGCAGTCGGGTAAGCGGGAGGTTCTACAATGAGCAGTTCTTC.

The chain carries TRBV28 and TRBJ2-5; no reliable D call. This CDR3 is 14 amino acids long. CDR1 MDHEN and CDR2 SYDVKM come from the germline V gene. V was clipped by 5 bases and J by 1 base, with 11 bases between them. The CDR3 region has the DNA TGTGCCAGCAGTCCTTCGGACCGCCAAGAGACCCAGTACTTC. Amino acid sequence: CASSPSDRQETQYF.

The chain carries TRBV21-1 and TRBJ1-4; the D call TRBD1 from the table was never checked on the DNA. TRBV21-1 is a pseudogene segment. This CDR3 is 15 amino acids long. The CDR3 loop reads CASSKEEQGAEKLFF. In DNA, the CDR3 is TGTGCCAGCAGCAAAGAAGAACAGGGTGCGGAAAAACTGTTTTTT.

CDR3 sequence reads: CASSSSGDEQYF. The DNA of the CDR3 is TGTGCCAGCAGCTCATCAGGAGACGAGCAGTACTTC. The chain recombines TRBV6-7 with TRBJ2-7; D remains unclear. TRBV6-7 is classed as an ORF, of uncertain function. The CDR3 spans 12 residues. V was clipped by 6 bases and J by 5 bases, with 11 bases between them.

V usage is TRBV7-6 and J usage is TRBJ2-2; 9 bases agree with TRBD1. There are 15 residues in the CDR3. Germline-derived CDR1 and CDR2 are SGHVS and FNYEAQ. Trimming removed 5 bases from V and 6 bases from J; junction bases left unmatched: 7. DNA of the CDR3: TGTGCCAGCAGCACCATACAGGGGGCAGCCGGGGAGCTGTTTTTT. This sequence encodes CASSTIQGAAGELFF.

The chain is built from TRBV6-6 and TRBJ2-7; D is unresolved. The CDR3 spans 15 residues. Germline assignment: CDR1 MNHNY and CDR2 SVGAGI (reference sequence). V lost 6 bases and J lost 0, with 15 bases in between. The CDR3 region is CASRPDFSSSYEQYF. Written as DNA, the CDR3 is TGTGCCAGCAGGCCCGACTTTTCGTCCTCCTACGAGCAGTACTTC.

This chain connects TRBV7-3 to TRBJ1-1; D is uncertain. The V end was cut by 2 bases, the J end by 7 bases, with 14 bases between. CDR1 SGHTA and CDR2 FQGTGA come from the germline V gene. There are 14 residues in the CDR3. The CDR3 DNA sequence: TGTGCCAGCAGCTTAGGTTCGGGTAGTCATGAAGCTTTCTTT. Its translation: CASSLGSGSHEAFF.

This clone was observed once. The genes are TRBV29-1 and TRBJ1-3, with D perhaps TRBD1 (5 bases). The CDR3 sequence is 13 residues long. The V end lost 6 bases, the J end lost 3 bases, and 12 bases lay between the germline ends. The V gene's germline CDR1 is SQVTM and CDR2 ANQGSEA. The CDR3 is CSVGGADGNTIYF. The CDR3 coding sequence is TGCAGCGTCGGGGGAGCGGATGGAAACACCATATATTTT.

The sample holds a few counts of this clone. The chain employs TRBV2 and TRBJ1-4; perhaps TRBD1 as D (5 bases). This CDR3 is built from 15 residues. In germline, CDR1 is SNHLY, CDR2 FYNNEI. With 3 bases removed from V and 3 bases from J, the gap between germline ends came to 11 bases. The CDR3 region is CASSDPWGPNEKLFF. The CDR3 bases are TGTGCCAGCAGTGACCCCTGGGGACCTAATGAAAAACTGTTTTTT. Variable domain in full (rest from reference TRBV2 and TRBJ1-4): EPEVTQTPSHQVTQMGQEVILRCVPISNHLYFYWYRQILGQKVEFLVSFYNNEISEKSEIFDDQFSVERPDGSNFTLKIRSTKLEDSAMYFCASSDPWGPNEKLFFGSGTQLSVL.

The gene calls are TRBV5-4 and TRBJ2-1; TRBD2 matches 7 bases. CDR1 and CDR2 from the germline V gene are SGHNT and YYREEE (reference sequence). This CDR3 comprises 15 residues. V shed 4 bases, J shed 5 bases, and the junction held 9 bases outside the gene matches. As DNA, the CDR3 is TGTGCCAGCAGCGGTGAGTTGGCGGGGGACAATGAGCAGTTCTTC. Protein product: CASSGELAGDNEQFF.

This clone was counted between two and nine times. This chain joins TRBV30 and TRBJ1-2; 7 bases are shared with TRBD1. The CDR3 loop spans 14 amino acids. Germline values: CDR1 GTSNPN, CDR2 SVGIG (reference sequence). The trim removed 2 bases at V and 8 bases at J, leaving 11 bases unmatched. The DNA for the CDR3 is TGTGCCTGGAGTCGGGACAGAGGCAGTTGGGGCTACACCTTC. Translated, it gives CAWSRDRGSWGYTF.

This chain links TRBV15 with TRBJ2-1, with TRBD2 matching 8 bases. Germline V gives CDR1 LNHNV, CDR2 YYDKDF (reference sequence). The V gene end was trimmed by 5 bases and the J gene end by 7 bases; junction bases not matched to a gene: 16. The CDR3 consists of 17 residues. The CDR3 bases are TGTGCCACCAGCGGGGCGGGCCTAGCGGGTTGGGGAAATGAGCAGTTCTTC. Protein: CATSGAGLAGWGNEQFF.

The gene calls are TRBV7-2 and TRBJ2-2; 10 bases match TRBD2. Trimming at V came to 1 base and at J to 4 bases, leaving 9 bases not matched to a gene. Germline CDR1 is SGHTA and CDR2 is FQGNSA. CDR3 length: 18 amino acids. The CDR3 DNA reads as TGTGCCAGCAGCTTAGAGGCGGGACTAGCGACAGTCACCGGGGAGCTGTTTTTT. It translates to CASSLEAGLATVTGELFF.

J is TRBJ2-1 and V is TRBV2; 8 bases line up with TRBD2. The CDR3 loop spans 15 amino acids. Germline CDR1 is SNHLY and CDR2 is FYNNEI. V gave up 3 bases and J gave up 4 bases; unmatched junction bases: 5. The DNA of the CDR3 is TGTGCCAGCAGTGACACGGGGGGGTCATACAATGAGCAGTTCTTC. Translated: CASSDTGGSYNEQFF.

As for this clone: Other DNA sequences of this sample code for an identical CDR3. J is TRBJ2-3 and V is TRBV2; the match to TRBD2 covers 9 bases. Germline V gene data show CDR1 as SNHLY and CDR2 as FYNNEI. The CDR3 runs to 13 residues. V gave up 6 bases and J gave up 3 bases; unmatched junction bases: 1. The CDR3 here is CASRAGGTDTQYF. For the CDR3, the DNA is TGTGCCAGCAGGGCGGGGGGGACAGATACGCAGTATTTT.

This chain uses TRBV7-2 with TRBJ2-5; 13 nucleotides agree with TRBD2. The V segment lost 5 bases and the J segment 5 bases; nucleotides outside the gene matches: 8. Germline loops: CDR1 SGHTA, CDR2 FQGNSA. The CDR3 runs to 16 residues. The CDR3: CASSVGLAGVGETQYF. For the CDR3, the DNA is TGTGCCAGCAGCGTCGGACTAGCGGGAGTCGGCGAGACCCAGTACTTC. The full variable domain, its missing parts supplied by reference TRBV7-2 and TRBJ2-5, is GAGVSQSPSNKVTEKGKDVELRCDPISGHTALYWYRQSLGQGLEFLIYFQGNSAPDKSGLPSDRFSAERTGGSVSTLTIQRTQQEDSAVYLCASSVGLAGVGETQYFGPGTRLLVL.

This rearrangement joins TRBV5-1 to TRBJ1-3; TRBD1 might be the D (5 bases). Germline CDR1 is SGHRS and CDR2 is YFSETQ. V was shortened by 4 bases and J by 4 bases, with 12 bases between the two germline ends. The CDR3 covers 14 residues. Written as DNA, the CDR3 is TGCGCCAGCAGCGACCACGGGGGAGGAAACACCATATATTTT. Amino acids: CASSDHGGGNTIYF.

Concerning this clone itself: The sample carries other DNA sequences with the same CDR3. The gene calls are TRBV28 and TRBJ1-1, with D unresolved. The CDR3 length is 12 residues. V was clipped by 1 base and J by 6 bases, with 6 bases between them. CDR1 MDHEN and CDR2 SYDVKM come from the germline V gene. The CDR3 DNA reads as TGTGCCAGCAGTTTATCCCCCGCTGAAGCTTTCTTT. Its protein product is CASSLSPAEAFF.

As concerns this clone: The sample has other DNA sequences that encode this CDR3 too. This rearrangement joins TRBV6-6 to TRBJ1-1, with unresolved D. Per the germline V gene, CDR1 is MNHNY and CDR2 is SVGAGI (reference sequence). This CDR3 has 13 amino acids. The ends were cut back, 6 bases at V and 5 bases at J, with 13 bases in the middle. The CDR3 sequence: CASRMTGRTEAFF. CDR3 in DNA: TGTGCCAGCAGGATGACGGGGAGGACTGAAGCTTTCTTT.

The gene calls are TRBV15 and TRBJ2-1; D is ambiguous. Deletions cut 1 base from V and 6 bases from J, with 13 bases between. This CDR3 contains 15 residues. Germline loops: CDR1 LNHNV, CDR2 YYDKDF (reference sequence). The CDR3, as DNA: TGTGCCACCAGCAGAGGTCAAGACAAACTCAATGAGCAGTTCTTC. This sequence encodes CATSRGQDKLNEQFF.

V and J are TRBV2 and TRBJ2-3; 8 bases fit TRBD2. This CDR3 contains 17 residues. CDR1 is SNHLY and CDR2 is FYNNEI in the germline V gene. Unmatched junction bases numbered 13, after V lost 3 bases and J lost 5 bases. CDR3 coding DNA: TGTGCCAGCAGTGAGACAGTCTCCCTTACTAGCGGAGATACGCAGTATTTT. It encodes CASSETVSLTSGDTQYF.

This clone was observed a single time. V and J are TRBV10-3 and TRBJ2-5; possible D gene TRBD1, 5 bases. This CDR3 region has 11 residues. CDR1 is ENHRY, CDR2 SYGVKD, per germline. V lost 8 bases and J lost 5, with 9 bases in between. CDR3 loop: CAIDSGETQYF. The CDR3 coding sequence is TGTGCCATCGACTCAGGGGAGACCCAGTACTTC.

This chain joins TRBV19 and TRBJ1-2; TRBD1 is a possible D gene (5 bases). The CDR3 runs 14 residues. V was cut by 2 bases and J by 7 bases, with 14 bases left in between. Germline V gives CDR1 LNHDA, CDR2 SQIVND (reference sequence). CDR3 sequence (DNA): TGTGCCAGTAGTATAAAGCAGGGCTCGGCTGGCTACACCTTC. It encodes CASSIKQGSAGYTF.

The chain is built from TRBV7-8 and TRBJ2-7, with 10 nucleotides matching TRBD1. Germline V lookup: CDR1 SGHVS, CDR2 FQNEAQ. This CDR3 is 14 amino acids long. The junction had 6 bases not matched to a gene; V was cut back by 5 bases and J by 5 bases. The CDR3 here is CASSQDRGPDEQYF. The DNA for the CDR3 is TGTGCCAGCAGCCAAGACAGGGGGCCGGACGAGCAGTACTTC.

This chain joins TRBV7-8 and TRBJ1-5; 8 bases map to TRBD1. Germline CDR1 SGHVS, CDR2 FQNEAQ. Trimming cost V 0 bases and J 4 bases; bases outside gene matches: 5. The CDR3 covers 16 residues. The CDR3 DNA follows: TGTGCCAGCAGCTTAGCCCCGACAGGGGTGAATCAGCCCCAGCATTTT. This translates into CASSLAPTGVNQPQHF.

V and J are TRBV28 and TRBJ2-5; D is possibly TRBD2 (6 bases). CDR3 length equals 15 residues. Trimming took 3 bases from V and 4 from J, leaving 15 bases between them. Per the germline V gene, CDR1 is MDHEN and CDR2 is SYDVKM. This CDR3 reads CASSFYAGRRETQYF. CDR3 DNA: TGTGCCAGCAGTTTCTATGCGGGACGGAGAGAGACCCAGTACTTC.

This clone showed up just once. One end of the junction fails to match germline, which may point to a read error. The chain combines TRBV6-5 with TRBJ1-2, with 9 nucleotides matching TRBD1. The CDR3 extends over 13 amino acids. CDR1 MNHEY and CDR2 SVGAGI come from the germline V gene. CDR3 DNA sequence: TGTGCCAGCAGTTACGGGGGGACAGGGTTTAACCACTTC. Its protein product is CASSYGGTGFNHF.

This clone appeared a single time. The chain links TRBV12-5 to TRBJ2-1, with D perhaps TRBD2 (6 bases). The CDR3 has 14 residues. CDR1 is LGHNT and CDR2 is FRNRAP in the germline V gene. V lost 8 bases, J lost 4 bases, and 15 bases lay in between. The CDR3 loop reads CASKEGGGYNEQFF. CDR3 coding DNA: TGTGCTAGTAAGGAGGGTGGGGGATACAATGAGCAGTTCTTC. Together with reference TRBV12-5 and TRBJ2-1, the CDR3 gives the full variable domain: DARVTQTPRHKVTEMGQEVTMRCQPILGHNTVFWYRQTMMQGLELLAYFRNRAPLDDSGMPKDRFSAEMPDATLATLKIQPSEPRDSAVYFCASKEGGGYNEQFFGPGTRLTVL.

The chain employs TRBV27 and TRBJ2-7; 7 bases match TRBD1. This CDR3 region has 13 residues. Germline CDR1 is MNHEY and CDR2 is SMNVEV (reference sequence). The V segment lost 4 bases and the J segment 3 bases; nucleotides outside the gene matches: 3. CDR3 in amino acids: CASSYRGNYEQYF. The CDR3 DNA is TGTGCCAGCAGTTACAGGGGCAACTACGAGCAGTACTTC.